What follows are 27 T cell receptor beta chains derived from one specimen sequenced in a study of T cells expressing NK-cell markers (dated by TCRdb to 2018 to 2020). Library construction relied on 5' RACE. Sequencer: Illumina HiSeq 2000. Once TCRdb had reprocessed the reads, it stored one entry per CDR3 protein sequence and supplied no DNA. This sample's clone table shows about 260,000 distinct CDR3 sequences. The ten largest clones take up around 4.3% of the sample. The sequenced sample consisted of blood T cells: a sorted CD56 or NKG2C T cell subset, CD4+ or CD8+ T cells, or bulk PBMC T cells (not recorded which). The receptors shown here come from a woman aged 18-69 years in good health.

The chain recombines TRBV5-1 with TRBJ2-1; TCRdb picks TRBD2, but there is no DNA to check that call. CDR3 length equals 15 residues. Germline V gene sequence: CDR1 SGHRS, CDR2 YFSETQ. CDR3 sequence reads: CASSLTSGYYNEQFF.

V and J are TRBV6-4 and TRBJ2-1; TCRdb lists TRBD1, though no DNA is available to test this call. The CDR3 length is 13 residues. Per germline, CDR1 MRHNA and CDR2 SNTAGT. The CDR3 loop reads CASSDYRGAQQFF.

V usage is TRBV5-1 and J usage is TRBJ1-3; TCRdb's D call of TRBD1 is untestable without DNA. There are 16 residues in the CDR3. Germline V CDR1 and CDR2: SGHRS, YFSETQ. The CDR3: CASSLEGTKVGNTIYF.

The chain joins TRBV19 to TRBJ2-7; TCRdb's D call, TRBD2, is unchecked because there is no DNA. There are 17 residues in the CDR3. Germline V gene data show CDR1 as LNHDA and CDR2 as SQIVND (reference sequence). This CDR3 reads CASSSVLAASTPYEQYF. The full variable domain, rest sourced from reference TRBV19 and TRBJ2-7, is DGGITQSPKYLFRKEGQNVTLSCEQNLNHDAMYWYRQDPGQGLRLIYYSQIVNDFQKGDIAEGYSVSREKKESFPLTVTSAQKNPTAFYLCASSSVLAASTPYEQYFGPGTRLTVT.

The chain links TRBV7-3 to TRBJ2-1; the D call from TCRdb, TRBD2, cannot be confirmed without DNA. The CDR3 runs 15 residues. Germline V gene lookup returns CDR1 SGHTA and CDR2 FQGTGA. CDR3 sequence: CASSTGTSGYNEQFF.

The chain recombines TRBV2 with TRBJ2-2. Germline CDR1 SNHLY, CDR2 FYNNEI. The CDR3 has 13 residues. CDR3 sequence: CASRQRGGGELFF.

J is TRBJ2-3 and V is TRBV2; TCRdb outputs TRBD2, but without DNA this stays unchecked. This CDR3 comprises 14 residues. Germline V lookup: CDR1 SNHLY, CDR2 FYNNEI. The CDR3 loop is CATVTSGRTDTQYF.

This chain uses TRBV3-1 with TRBJ1-2. The CDR3 extends over 14 amino acids. Germline CDR1 reads LGHDT; CDR2 reads YNNKEL (reference sequence). CDR3: CASSQDGEGRGYTF.

The V and J genes are TRBV19 and TRBJ1-4. In germline, CDR1 is LNHDA, CDR2 SQIVND (reference sequence). There are 14 residues in the CDR3. CDR3 region: CASSVTQVPGSRTF.

V usage is TRBV5-4 and J usage is TRBJ2-2; TCRdb calls TRBD2, which cannot be checked without DNA. Germline CDR1 reads SGHNT; CDR2 reads YYREEE (reference sequence). The CDR3 is made up of 16 amino acids. The CDR3 region is CASSPRTPGGTGELFF.

The V gene is TRBV12-3 or TRBV12-4, the J gene TRBJ1-6. This CDR3 has 15 amino acids. CDR3 region: CASARGGVRNSPLHF.

V is TRBV20-1 and J is TRBJ1-4; checking the TCRdb D call of TRBD1 is not possible without DNA. Germline V CDR1 and CDR2: DFQATT, SNEGSKA (reference sequence). CDR3 length: 15 residues. The CDR3 loop is CSARDPQGAGEKLFF.

This sequence joins TRBV5-1 and TRBJ2-1. This CDR3 has 13 amino acids. Germline CDR1 and CDR2: SGHRS and YFSETQ. The CDR3 spells CASSLGQLQEQFF.

The chain couples TRBV7-2 to TRBJ2-7. The germline V gene encodes CDR1 SGHTA and CDR2 FQGNSA. This CDR3 spans 12 amino acids. CDR3 region: CASSFERYEQYF.

This chain uses TRBV19 with TRBJ2-5; the D call of TRBD1 rests on TCRdb alone, since no DNA is present to check it. This CDR3 region has 14 residues. Germline CDR1 LNHDA, CDR2 SQIVND (reference sequence). The CDR3 reads CASRQGNRAETQYF.

V and J are TRBV20-1 and TRBJ1-2; TCRdb's D gene call, TRBD1, goes unchecked for lack of DNA. Germline V CDR1 and CDR2: DFQATT, SNEGSKA (reference sequence). The CDR3 is made up of 17 amino acids. This chain's CDR3 is CSATRGGRLGGGYGYTF.

The rearrangement links TRBV9 to TRBJ2-3. This CDR3 is built from 16 residues. Germline CDR1 SGDLS, CDR2 YYNGEE. The CDR3 here is CASSVVGDSVVDTQYF.

This chain joins TRBV19 and TRBJ1-2; the TRBD1 assignment by TCRdb is unverifiable without DNA. This CDR3 is built from 14 residues. Per germline, CDR1 LNHDA and CDR2 SQIVND (reference sequence). The CDR3 is CASNRGRLDYGYTF.

The chain combines TRBV29-1 with TRBJ1-2; TCRdb's D call of TRBD1 is untestable without DNA. Germline V gives CDR1 SQVTM, CDR2 ANQGSEA. The CDR3 extends over 12 amino acids. The CDR3 is CSAGTGPYGYTF.

V is TRBV20-1 and J is TRBJ2-5; the TRBD2 assignment by TCRdb is unverifiable without DNA. CDR3 size: 13 residues. Germline V lookup: CDR1 DFQATT, CDR2 SNEGSKA (reference sequence). CDR3 in amino acids: CSVIRGGQETQYF.

This rearrangement joins TRBV7-2 to TRBJ1-3. CDR1 is SGHTA and CDR2 is FQGNSA in the germline V gene. The CDR3 runs to 14 residues. This CDR3 reads CASSLENRGGTIYF.

The rearrangement joins TRBV7-2 to TRBJ2-7. The CDR3 has 14 amino acids. CDR1 SGHTA and CDR2 FQGNSA come from the germline V gene. The CDR3 spells CASSRSGTAYEQYF.

The rearrangement joins TRBV21-1 to TRBJ2-3; TCRdb names TRBD2, which stays unverified in the absence of DNA. TRBV21-1 is shown as a pseudogene. This CDR3 spans 13 amino acids. CDR3 loop: CASSEGRTDTQYF.

The CDR3: CASSMTGGNQPQHF. The rearrangement links TRBV12-3 or TRBV12-4 to TRBJ1-5; checking the TCRdb D call of TRBD1 is not possible without DNA. CDR3 length: 14 amino acids.

V gene TRBV7-8 combines with J gene TRBJ2-5; the D call from TCRdb, TRBD2, cannot be confirmed without DNA. The germline gives CDR1 SGHVS, CDR2 FQNEAQ. This CDR3 has 15 residues. The CDR3 is CASSLDAGGMETQYF.

The rearrangement links TRBV12-3 or TRBV12-4 to TRBJ2-2; TCRdb returns TRBD2, unconfirmable since there is no DNA. The CDR3 covers 15 residues. The CDR3 sequence: CASSLTPGGTGELFF.

The chain uses TRBV18 and TRBJ2-3. The V gene's germline CDR1 is KGHSH and CDR2 LQKENI. The CDR3 covers 13 residues. The CDR3 is CASSPSYTDTQYF. Together with reference TRBV18 and TRBJ2-3, the CDR3 gives the full variable domain: NAGVMQNPRHLVRRRGQEARLRCSPMKGHSHVYWYRQLPEEGLKFMVYLQKENIIDESGMPKERFSAEFPKEGPSILRIQQVVRGDSAAYFCASSPSYTDTQYFGPGTRLTVL.